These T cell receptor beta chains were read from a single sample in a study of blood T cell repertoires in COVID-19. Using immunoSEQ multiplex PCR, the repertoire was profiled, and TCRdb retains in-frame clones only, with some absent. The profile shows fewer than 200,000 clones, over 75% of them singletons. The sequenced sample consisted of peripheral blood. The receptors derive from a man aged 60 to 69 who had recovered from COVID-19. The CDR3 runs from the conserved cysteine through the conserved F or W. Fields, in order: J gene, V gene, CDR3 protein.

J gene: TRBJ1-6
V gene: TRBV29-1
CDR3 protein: CSARTGTHSPLHF

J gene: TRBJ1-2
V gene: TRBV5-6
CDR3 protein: CASSVRPQGNYGYTF

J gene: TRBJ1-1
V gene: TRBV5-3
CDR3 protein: CARSPETGDPEAFF

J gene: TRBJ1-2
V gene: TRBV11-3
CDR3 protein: CASSPATGGSGYTF

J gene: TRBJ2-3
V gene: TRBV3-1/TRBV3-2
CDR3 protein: CASSQEVRRGAGDTQYF

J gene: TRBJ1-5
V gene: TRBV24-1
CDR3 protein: CATSGGQWQPQHF

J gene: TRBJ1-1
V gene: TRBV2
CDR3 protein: CASSEAGRGWAFF

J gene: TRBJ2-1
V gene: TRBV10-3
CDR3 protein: CAISEWGGTYNEQFF

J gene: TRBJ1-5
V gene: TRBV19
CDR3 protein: CASNRPGTGNQPQHF

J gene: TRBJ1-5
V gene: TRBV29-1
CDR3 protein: CSVYYPKQTATSNQPQHF

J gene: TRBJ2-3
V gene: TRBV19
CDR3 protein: CASSSWGLAGSTDTQYF

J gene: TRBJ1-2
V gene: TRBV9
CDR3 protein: CASSASANLQGVGGYGYTF

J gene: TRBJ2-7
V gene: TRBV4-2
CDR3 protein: CASSPTPSGGAYEQYF

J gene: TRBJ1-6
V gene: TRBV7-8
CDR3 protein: CASSLISGQALVDSPLHF

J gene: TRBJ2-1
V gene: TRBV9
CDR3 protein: CASSVAEVLAGNLLPIHNEQFF

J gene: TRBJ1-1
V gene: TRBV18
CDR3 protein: CASSLGGSMNTEAFF

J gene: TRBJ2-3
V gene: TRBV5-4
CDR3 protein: CASSAGLAGRTDTQYF

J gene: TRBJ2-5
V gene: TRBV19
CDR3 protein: CASSTGWRGAQETQYF

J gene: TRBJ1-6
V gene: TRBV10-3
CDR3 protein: CATRPGTENSPLHF

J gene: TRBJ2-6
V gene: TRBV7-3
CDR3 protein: CASSRTGTGANVLTF

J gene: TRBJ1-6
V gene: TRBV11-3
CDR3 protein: CASSLGTENSPLHF

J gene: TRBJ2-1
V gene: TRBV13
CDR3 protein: CASSLDRSYNEQFF

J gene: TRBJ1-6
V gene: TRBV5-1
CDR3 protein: CASSLFLVGGTSPLHF

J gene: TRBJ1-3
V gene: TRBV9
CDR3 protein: CASSVAGQMNTIYF

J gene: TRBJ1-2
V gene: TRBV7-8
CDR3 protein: CASSLKGGDYGYTF

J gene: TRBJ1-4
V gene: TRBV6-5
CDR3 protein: CASSYRHRGGEKLFF

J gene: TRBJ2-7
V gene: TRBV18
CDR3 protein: CASSPSATYEQYF

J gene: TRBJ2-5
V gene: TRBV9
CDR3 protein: CASSPTGRQETQYF

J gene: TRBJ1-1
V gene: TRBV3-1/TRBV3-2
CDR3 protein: CASSQVGAEAFF

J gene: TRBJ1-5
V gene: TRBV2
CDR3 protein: CASSISETSNQPQHF

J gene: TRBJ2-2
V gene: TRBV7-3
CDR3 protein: CASSLIPLNTGELFF

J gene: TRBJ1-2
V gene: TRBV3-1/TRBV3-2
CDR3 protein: CASAVGAYGYTF

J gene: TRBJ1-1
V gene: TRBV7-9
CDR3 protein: CASTEQGALTEAFF

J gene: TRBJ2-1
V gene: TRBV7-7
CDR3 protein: CASSSAGGINEQFF

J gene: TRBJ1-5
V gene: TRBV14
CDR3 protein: CASSHFSQGSQPQHF

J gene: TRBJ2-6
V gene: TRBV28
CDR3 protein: CASRSRSGANVLTF

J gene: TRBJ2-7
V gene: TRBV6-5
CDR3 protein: CASTLMGQGLYEQYF

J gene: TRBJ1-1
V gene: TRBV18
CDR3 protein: CASSPRRGPRTEAFF

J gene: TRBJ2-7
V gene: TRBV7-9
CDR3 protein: CASSLRDSSYEQYF

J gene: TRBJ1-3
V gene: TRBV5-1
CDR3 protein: CASSLTHRGSGNTIYF

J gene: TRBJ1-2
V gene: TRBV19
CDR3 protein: CASSPGTGFSYGYTF

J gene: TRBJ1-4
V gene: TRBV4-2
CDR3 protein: CASSQDGRTNEKLFF

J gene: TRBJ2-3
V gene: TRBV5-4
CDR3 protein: CASSYLAGGTDTQYF

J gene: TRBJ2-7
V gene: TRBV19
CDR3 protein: CASSIDGYEQYF

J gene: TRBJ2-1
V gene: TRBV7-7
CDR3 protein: CASSLGLGGAYNEQFF

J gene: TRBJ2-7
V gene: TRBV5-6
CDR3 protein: CASSIGASSYEQYF

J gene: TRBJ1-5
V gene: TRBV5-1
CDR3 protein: CASSLDRGGQPQHF

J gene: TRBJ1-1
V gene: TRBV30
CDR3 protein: CASSRDRGTEAFF

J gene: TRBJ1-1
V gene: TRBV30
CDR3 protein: CAWRETGNTEAFF

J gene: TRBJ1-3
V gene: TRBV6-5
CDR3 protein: CASRPGSSGNTIYF

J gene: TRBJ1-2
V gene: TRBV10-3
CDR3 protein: CAITTGANSYGYTF

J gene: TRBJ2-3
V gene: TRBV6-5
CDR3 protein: CASAGSYFRSDTQYF

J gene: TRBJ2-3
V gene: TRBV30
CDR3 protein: CAWRRFFSGGNTDTQYF

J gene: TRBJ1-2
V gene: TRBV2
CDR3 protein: CASSGSSANYGYTF

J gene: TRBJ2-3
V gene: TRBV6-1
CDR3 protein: CASSVGTGRPGADTQYF

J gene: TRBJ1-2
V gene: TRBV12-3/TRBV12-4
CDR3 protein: CASSRQGYGYTF

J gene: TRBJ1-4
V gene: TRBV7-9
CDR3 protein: CASTLTGYNEKLFF

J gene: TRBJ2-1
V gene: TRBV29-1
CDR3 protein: CSAGQGNNEQFF

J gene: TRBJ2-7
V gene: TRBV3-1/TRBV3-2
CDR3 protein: CASSQDSTAGQYF